The 28 T cell receptor beta chains below were found in one sample sequenced in a study of T-cell reconstitution after alpha-beta-depleted transplantation in children. TCRbeta library preparation incorporated unique molecular identifiers. TCRdb re-called the PCR reads with MiXCR, one entry per CDR3 protein. The sample has a few hundred thousand distinct CDR3 sequences; 25% to 30% are singletons. Specimen: PBMCs, collected before TCRalphabeta/CD19-depleted stem cell transplant. All receptors come from a boy less than two years old with Wiskott-Aldrich syndrome, due to receive a stem cell transplant.

The DNA of the CDR3 is TGTGCCAGCAGCAACTTATATAGCAATCAGCCCCAGCATTTT. This codes for CASSNLYSNQPQHF. The genes are TRBV12-3 or TRBV12-4 and TRBJ1-5; D gene ambiguous. Trimming stripped 6 bases from V and 0 bases from J, with 9 bases between. CDR3 size: 14 residues.

This chain's CDR3 is CASSLLGSGREETQYF. The CDR3 coding sequence is TGTGCCAGCAGCTTACTAGGTAGCGGGAGAGAAGAGACCCAGTACTTC. The rearrangement links TRBV7-9 to TRBJ2-5; 9 bases line up with TRBD2. After removal of 2 bases from V and 3 bases from J, the junction contained 7 bases not matched to a gene. Germline lookup yields CDR1 SEHNR and CDR2 FQNEAQ (reference sequence). The length of the CDR3 is 16 residues.

This clonotype was seen a handful of times. V usage is TRBV4-1 and J usage is TRBJ2-1; 12 positions agree with TRBD2. The CDR3 covers 16 residues. The germline V gene encodes CDR1 MGHRA and CDR2 YSYEKL. J was trimmed by 3 bases and V by 4 bases; bases with no gene match: 4. The CDR3 sequence is CASSRRLAGVYNEQFF. CDR3 DNA: TGCGCCAGCAGCCGCCGACTAGCGGGAGTCTACAATGAGCAGTTCTTC.

The chain joins TRBV24-1 to TRBJ2-1, with TRBD2 as a possible D gene (5 bases). This CDR3 spans 17 amino acids. Trimming took off 2 bases at V and 4 bases at J, with 17 bases between the two ends. CDR1 is KGHDR, CDR2 SFDVKD, per germline. The DNA of the CDR3 is TGTGCCACCAGTGATTCTCCACCTTGGACTGCTTACAATGAGCAGTTCTTC. Translated, it gives CATSDSPPWTAYNEQFF.

Ten or more counts support this clonotype. V gene TRBV7-2 combines with J gene TRBJ1-1; no clear D gene. The CDR3 totals 14 residues. The germline V gene has CDR1 SGHTA and CDR2 FQGNSA. The V end lost 0 bases, the J end lost 0 bases, and 5 bases lay between the germline ends. The CDR3 sequence: CASSLAVVNTEAFF. For the CDR3, the DNA is TGTGCCAGCAGCTTAGCGGTTGTGAACACTGAAGCTTTCTTT. The complete variable domain, with remaining parts taken from reference TRBV7-2 and TRBJ1-1, reads GAGVSQSPSNKVTEKGKDVELRCDPISGHTALYWYRQSLGQGLEFLIYFQGNSAPDKSGLPSDRFSAERTGGSVSTLTIQRTQQEDSAVYLCASSLAVVNTEAFFGQGTRLTVV.

This clonotype has just a few counts. The chain recombines TRBV6-5 with TRBJ2-2; D gene unclear. The CDR3 totals 17 residues. The V end lost 1 base, the J end lost 0 bases, and 12 bases lay between the germline ends. CDR1 and CDR2 (germline): MNHEY, SVGAGI. CDR3 DNA sequence: TGTGCCAGCAGTTACTTGGCTATCCCCACGAACACCGGGGAGCTGTTTTTT. It encodes CASSYLAIPTNTGELFF.

This chain joins TRBV5-1 and TRBJ1-1; 7 positions match TRBD1. CDR1 and CDR2 from the germline V gene are SGHRS and YFSETQ. The CDR3 length is 14 residues. The ends lost 3 bases at V and 5 bases at J; junction bases unmatched: 7. CDR3 region: CASSSRGLVTEAFF. The CDR3 region has the DNA TGCGCCAGCAGCTCAAGGGGGCTGGTTACTGAAGCTTTCTTT.

The chain carries TRBV5-1 and TRBJ2-3; 9 bases map to TRBD2. The junction had 6 bases not matched to a gene; V was cut back by 0 bases and J by 4 bases. CDR1 is SGHRS and CDR2 is YFSETQ in the germline V gene. This CDR3 comprises 16 residues. The CDR3 sequence is CASSLVASGIPDTQYF. CDR3 sequence (DNA): TGCGCCAGCAGCTTGGTCGCTAGCGGGATCCCAGATACGCAGTATTTT.

This chain uses TRBV5-1 with TRBJ2-7; 10 bases agree with TRBD2. V dropped 2 bases and J dropped 0; count of bases not matched to a gene: 8. This CDR3 is 17 amino acids long. The germline CDR1 and CDR2 sequences are SGHRS and YFSETQ. The CDR3 DNA reads as TGCGCCAGCAGCTTACGGGGTCGGACTAGCGGCTCCTACGAGCAGTACTTC. Translated, it gives CASSLRGRTSGSYEQYF. The variable domain in full, with the rest retrieved from reference TRBV5-1 and TRBJ2-7, is KAGVTQTPRYLIKTRGQQVTLSCSPISGHRSVSWYQQTPGQGLQFLFEYFSETQRNKGNFPGRFSGRQFSNSRSEMNVSTLELGDSALYLCASSLRGRTSGSYEQYFGPGTRLTVT.

The genes are TRBV3-1 and TRBJ1-2; no clear D gene. The CDR3 has 12 residues. The germline gives CDR1 LGHDT, CDR2 YNNKEL (reference sequence). The V end was cut by 4 bases, the J end by 4 bases, with 7 bases between. The CDR3: CASSRSLYGYTF. CDR3 sequence (DNA): TGTGCCAGCAGCCGATCGCTCTATGGCTACACCTTC. Drawing the rest from reference TRBV3-1 and TRBJ1-2, the complete variable domain is DTAVSQTPKYLVTQMGNDKSIKCEQNLGHDTMYWYKQDSKKFLKIMFSYNNKELIINETVPNRFSPKSPDKAHLNLHINSLELGDSAVYFCASSRSLYGYTFGSGTRLTVV.

The V and J genes are TRBV5-1 and TRBJ2-5; D is possibly TRBD2 (6 bases). Germline V gene sequence: CDR1 SGHRS, CDR2 YFSETQ. V lost 4 bases to trimming and J lost 0 bases, with 13 bases between them. The CDR3 has 15 residues. In DNA, the CDR3 is TGCGCCAGCAGCGGGGGGTCAGTATACCAAGAGACCCAGTACTTC. This sequence encodes CASSGGSVYQETQYF. Using reference TRBV5-1 and TRBJ2-5 for the parts outside the CDR3, the full variable domain is KAGVTQTPRYLIKTRGQQVTLSCSPISGHRSVSWYQQTPGQGLQFLFEYFSETQRNKGNFPGRFSGRQFSNSRSEMNVSTLELGDSALYLCASSGGSVYQETQYFGPGTRLLVL.

For the CDR3, the DNA is TGTGCCAGCAGTTCCGGGAAGACTAGCGGGAGTTTTTGGGAGACCCAGTACTTC. Its translation is CASSSGKTSGSFWETQYF. This chain uses TRBV12-3 or TRBV12-4 with TRBJ2-5; 12 bases are a match to TRBD2. V trimming: 4 bases; J trimming: 5 bases; junction bases outside the gene matches: 14. The CDR3 runs 18 residues.

In this sample, this clonotype turned up a few times. The CDR3 region is CASSLVGVENTEAFF. In DNA form, the CDR3 reads TGTGCCAGCAGTTTGGTTGGGGTCGAGAACACTGAAGCTTTCTTT. This rearrangement joins TRBV27 to TRBJ1-1; D unclear. CDR3 size: 15 residues. CDR1 and CDR2 from the germline V gene are MNHEY and SMNVEV (reference sequence). Trimming pared 3 bases from V and 1 base from J, leaving 12 bases between.

The CDR3 DNA is TGTGCCAGCAGCGCACGAGTTTGGGCCAACGTCCTGACTTTC. It specifies CASSARVWANVLTF. This chain uses TRBV9 with TRBJ2-6; D unclear. The CDR3 totals 14 residues. Trimming removed 3 bases at V and 5 bases at J, with 9 bases between. Germline V CDR1 and CDR2: SGDLS, YYNGEE.

There are many counts of this clonotype. The chain has TRBV12-3 or TRBV12-4 and TRBJ1-3; the D gene is possibly TRBD1 (5 bases). Trimming removed 3 bases from V and 3 bases from J, with 6 bases in between. The CDR3 loop spans 13 amino acids. Here the CDR3 reads CASSFGGGNTIYF. The CDR3 bases are TGTGCCAGCAGTTTCGGGGGTGGAAACACCATATATTTT.

The rearrangement links TRBV15 to TRBJ2-3, with a weak D call TRBD2 (6 bases). V was pared by 2 bases and J by 1 base, with 19 bases between. The CDR3 totals 18 residues. Germline loops: CDR1 LNHNV, CDR2 YYDKDF (reference sequence). The CDR3: CATSRLCLWRGGTDTQYF. The DNA for the CDR3 is TGTGCCACCAGCAGATTATGTCTTTGGCGGGGAGGCACAGATACGCAGTATTTT.

The chain is built from TRBV29-1 and TRBJ2-1; a weak D match, TRBD1 (6 bases). V was pared by 7 bases and J by 0 bases, with 13 bases between. The germline V gene has CDR1 SQVTM and CDR2 ANQGSEA. This CDR3 spans 14 amino acids. The CDR3 region is CSATGSSSYNEQFF. In DNA form, the CDR3 reads TGCAGCGCGACAGGATCAAGCTCCTACAATGAGCAGTTCTTC.

This chain uses TRBV20-1 with TRBJ2-7; 9 bases line up with TRBD2. Germline V gives CDR1 DFQATT, CDR2 SNEGSKA (reference sequence). V dropped 6 bases and J dropped 2; count of bases not matched to a gene: 8. The CDR3 sequence is 14 residues long. This CDR3 is CSAQRTSATYEQYF. The CDR3 coding sequence is TGCAGTGCCCAGAGGACTAGCGCGACCTACGAGCAGTACTTC.

This clonotype came up a few times. This sequence joins TRBV12-3 or TRBV12-4 and TRBJ1-5; D not resolved. Trimming took off 2 bases at V and 1 base at J, with 3 bases between the two ends. The CDR3 covers 13 residues. CDR3 region: CASSLISNQPQHF. Here the CDR3 DNA reads TGTGCCAGCAGTTTAATCAGCAATCAGCCCCAGCATTTT.

The rearrangement joins TRBV20-1 to TRBJ1-2; D possibly corresponds to TRBD1 (5 bases). V lost 2 bases, J lost 6 bases, and 13 bases lay in between. From germline, CDR1 is DFQATT and CDR2 SNEGSKA (reference sequence). The CDR3 runs to 13 residues. DNA of the CDR3: TGCAGTGCTAGACCCTGGGGGGGGGATGGCTACACCTTC. Its translation: CSARPWGGDGYTF.

The CDR3: CASILGSPSTDTQYF. Here the CDR3 DNA reads TGCGCCAGCATCTTAGGGAGTCCTAGCACAGATACGCAGTATTTT. The chain links TRBV5-1 to TRBJ2-3, with D tentatively TRBD2 (5 bases). V was shortened by 6 bases and J by 0 bases, with 14 bases between the two germline ends. Germline V lookup: CDR1 SGHRS, CDR2 YFSETQ. The CDR3 has 15 amino acids.

This clonotype was detected ten times or more. The chain employs TRBV7-6 and TRBJ2-5, with unresolved D. CDR1 and CDR2 from the germline V gene are SGHVS and FNYEAQ. The CDR3 sequence is 13 residues long. The germline V and J ends were trimmed by 1 base and 1 base, with 4 bases remaining between them. The CDR3 sequence: CASSLVAQETQYF. In DNA form, the CDR3 reads TGTGCCAGCAGCTTAGTGGCCCAAGAGACCCAGTACTTC.

In its sample, this clonotype was seen a few times. This chain joins TRBV20-1 and TRBJ2-4; possible D gene TRBD1, 6 bases. The CDR3 covers 15 residues. Deletions cut 3 bases from V and 1 base from J, with 13 bases between. Per the germline V gene, CDR1 is DFQATT and CDR2 is SNEGSKA (reference sequence). CDR3 bases: TGCAGTGCTAGGGACAGACCTTCCGCCAAAAACATTCAGTACTTC. It translates to CSARDRPSAKNIQYF.

This clonotype was recorded a few times. The V call is TRBV20-1, the J call TRBJ2-2; D not certain. Per the germline V gene, CDR1 is DFQATT and CDR2 is SNEGSKA (reference sequence). This CDR3 is 15 amino acids long. V lost 5 bases and J 0 bases, leaving 13 bases between the germline ends. CDR3 DNA: TGCAGTGCTCGAAAGTTTCCCGCGAACACCGGGGAGCTGTTTTTT. It is translated as CSARKFPANTGELFF.

This clonotype has just a few counts. V and J are TRBV4-1 and TRBJ1-1; 10 nucleotides line up with TRBD1. Unmatched junction bases numbered 9, after V lost 8 bases and J lost 6 bases. Per germline, CDR1 MGHRA and CDR2 YSYEKL. The length of the CDR3 is 14 residues. This CDR3 reads CASGDRGRSSEAFF. The DNA of the CDR3 is TGCGCCAGCGGAGACAGGGGGCGATCCTCTGAAGCTTTCTTT.

This clonotype was counted between two and nine times. The CDR3 here is CASSLFSKGETQYF. CDR3 nucleotide sequence: TGTGCCAGCAGTTTATTCAGTAAGGGAGAGACCCAGTACTTC. The V call is TRBV28, the J call TRBJ2-5; D gene uncertain. The CDR3 is 14 amino acids. The germline CDR1 and CDR2 sequences are MDHEN and SYDVKM. Trimming shortened V by 1 base and J by 4 bases, and 10 bases separated the two germline ends.

This clonotype was seen a handful of times. The rearrangement links TRBV29-1 to TRBJ2-3; 11 positions agree with TRBD2. CDR1 and CDR2 (germline): SQVTM, ANQGSEA. V shed 5 bases, J shed 4 bases, and the junction held 8 bases outside the gene matches. The CDR3 extends over 15 amino acids. The CDR3 DNA reads TGCAGCGTTCCACTACTAGCGGGAGACCCAGATACGCAGTATTTT. Protein sequence: CSVPLLAGDPDTQYF.

The V and J genes are TRBV7-7 and TRBJ2-5, with 7 nucleotides matching TRBD1. The CDR3 runs 13 residues. V shed 6 bases, J shed 7 bases, and the junction held 8 bases outside the gene matches. The V gene's germline CDR1 is SSHAT and CDR2 FNYEAQ (reference sequence). CDR3 nucleotides: TGTGCCAGCAGTCGGACAGGTCTAGGGACCCAGTACTTC. It encodes CASSRTGLGTQYF.